This T cell receptor (beta chain) was documented in a study of T cells in Graves' hyperthyroidism and ophthalmopathy (dated by TCRdb to about 2019). With respect to the entire study: Peripheral blood was collected at initial diagnosis, before any treatment. A discovery cohort of about 96 patients, about 44 with Graves' ophthalmopathy and approximately 60 with stable Graves' hyperthyroidism, was used to find distinguishing TCR V-J signatures. Whether ophthalmopathy could be predicted prospectively was tested in an independent validation cohort made up of roughly 19 hyperthyroidism patients plus 17 patients who later progressed to ophthalmopathy. The roughly 91 discovery patients were randomly divided into training and test sets at a 7:3 ratio. Thyroid tissue and blood T-cell repertoires from over 5 Graves' hyperthyroidism patients were also compared in the study. After blood sampling, hyperthyroidism patients were treated with methimazole at a starting dose of 30 mg daily, and ophthalmopathy patients were treated with high-dose intravenous methylprednisolone. The paper describes TCR Vbeta CDR3 sequencing of 135 peripheral blood samples, made up of fewer than 50 ophthalmopathy patients, 70 to 75 hyperthyroidism patients and some 17 progressor patients. The paper as a whole reports these results and caveats: A model built on a 13 V-J signature distinguished ophthalmopathy from stable hyperthyroidism, reaching approximately 89% sensitivity and around 81% specificity in cross-validation and 80%/75% in testing. Most expanded thyroid clonotypes (frequency above 0.001) were also found in blood, which suggests that blood repertoires may mirror thyroid immune responses. No statistical method was used to set the sample size in advance, and investigators knew the group allocation. During validation, the model predicted progression to ophthalmopathy a median of around six months ahead of onset, with almost 71% sensitivity and 72% to 85% specificity.

CDR1 and CDR2 were assigned from the germline V gene as SGHRS and YFSETQ. The CDR3 starts with the cysteine, ends with the phenylalanine, and has 15 residues. Only CDR3 DNA is held: 45 bases, read in frame from base 1. The germline V end is reduced by 2 bases and the J end by 3 bases; junction bases left unmatched: 6. A patient counted as having stable Graves' hyperthyroidism if no progression to ophthalmopathy occurred over 18 months of follow-up. Hyperthyroidism patients were newly diagnosed, with disease duration under 2 months, and aged 18 to 65 years. Any patient with an uncontrolled infection, another autoimmune disease, pregnancy or lactation was excluded. Diagnoses relied on clinical symptoms, serum thyroxine and TRAb, thyroid ultrasound and orbital computed tomography. PBMCs were separated from under 11 ml of fresh peripheral blood using Ficoll-Paque density gradient centrifugation. Trizol reagent was used to extract total RNA, and RNA quality was then checked on an Agilent 2100 Bioanalyzer.

The TCR beta CDR3 regions were amplified from the RNA transcripts. For the first round of RT-PCR on the TCR CDR3, the HTBI primer set was used together with the Qiagen OneStep RT-PCR kit. A second multiplex PCR round built the libraries, followed by size selection and purification. Libraries were sequenced paired-end with 100 bp reads on an Illumina HiSeq2000. The original methods were these. SOAPnuke was used to process the raw data, with reads discarded if the reads contained adapters or uncalled bases, had a mean Phred below 15, or lacked an exact constant-primer or identifier match. High-quality paired reads were merged with COPE v1.2.5, and unique nucleotide sequences were defined as clonotypes. MiTCR v1.1 was used to align clonotypes to the IMGT TRBV, TRBD and TRBJ reference segments. Only V-J combinations with frequency above 0.0001, covering 99% to 99.2% of repertoires, were analysed. The TCS score was defined as the ratio of F50 (clonal expansion) to E x V (chaos), calculated using BLOSUM62-based TCRdist between CDR3 peptides within each V-J. Welch's t-statistics and random forest reduced fewer than 600 V-J features to roughly 13, which were used in a naive Bayes classifier (R e1071). TCRdb passed the public sequencing reads through fastp at Q25 and MiXCR, retaining productive beta sequences. Identical CDR3 protein sequences are pooled into one entry, listed with their most common genes and DNA. The V and J calls were not made by the authors but by TCRdb's processing. Across this sample there are about 320,000 distinct CDR3 sequences, with roughly 17% seen only once. The ten largest make up around a third of the sample.

This clonotype was observed a handful of times. The antigen it recognizes is unknown. Qualities for individual bases were not recorded, and no much larger clone is one base off. The sample taken for sequencing was blood. The TCR sequence derives from a young man with Graves' hyperthyroidism. The chain joins TRBV5-1 to TRBJ2-5, and TRBD2 aligns with 8 junction nucleotides. The CDR3 region has the sequence CASSFLGTREETQYF. The DNA is TGCGCCAGCAGCTTTCTCGGGACTAGAGAAGAGACCCAGTACTTC.